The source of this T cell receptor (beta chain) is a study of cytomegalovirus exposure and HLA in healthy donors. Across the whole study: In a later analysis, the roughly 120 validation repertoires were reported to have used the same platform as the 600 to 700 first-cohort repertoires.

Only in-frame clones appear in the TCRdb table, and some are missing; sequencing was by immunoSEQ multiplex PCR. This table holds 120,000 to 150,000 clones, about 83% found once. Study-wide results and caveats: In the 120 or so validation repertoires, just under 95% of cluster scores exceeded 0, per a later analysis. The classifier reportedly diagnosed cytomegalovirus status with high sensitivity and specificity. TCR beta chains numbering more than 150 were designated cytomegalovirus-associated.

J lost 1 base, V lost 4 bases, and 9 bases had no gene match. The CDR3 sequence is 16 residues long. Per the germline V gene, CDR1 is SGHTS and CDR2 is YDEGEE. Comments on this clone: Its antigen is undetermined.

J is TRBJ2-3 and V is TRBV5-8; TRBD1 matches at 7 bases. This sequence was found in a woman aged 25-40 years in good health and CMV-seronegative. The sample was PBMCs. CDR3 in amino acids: CASSTALGTGTDTQYF. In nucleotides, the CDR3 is TGTGCCAGCAGCACCGCCCTGGGGACAGGCACAGATACGCAGTATTTT.